These T cell receptor beta chains were read from a single sample in a study of cytomegalovirus exposure and HLA in healthy donors. Profiled with immunoSEQ multiplex PCR; TCRdb holds only in-frame clones, not every one. Of fewer than 100,000 clones in the sample, roughly 80% are singletons; the top ten hold 3% to 3.5%. The sample was PBMCs. The source of these receptors is a man in his forties in good health and CMV-seronegative. CDR3s include the opening cysteine and the closing phenylalanine or tryptophan. The D gene is left open where the match is weak. Not all rows give a size; the values are once, few, many and, for expanded clones, a class.

d_call: TRBD1
clone_size: .
j_call: TRBJ1-4
v_call: TRBV7-9
cdr3_aa: CASSLITGTANDF
cdr3_nt: TGTGCCAGCAGCCTAATCACCGGGACAGCAAACGACTTT

d_call: TRBD1
clone_size: .
j_call: TRBJ2-7
v_call: TRBV5-1
cdr3_aa: CASSLAGTGKGRAYEQYF
cdr3_nt: TGCGCCAGCAGCTTGGCCGGGACAGGTAAAGGTCGCGCGTACGAGCAGTACTTC

d_call: TRBD2
clone_size: .
j_call: TRBJ2-7
v_call: TRBV5-4
cdr3_aa: CASSLVSGGTYEQYF
cdr3_nt: TGTGCCAGCAGCTTGGTGTCGGGGGGAACCTACGAGCAGTACTTC

d_call: .
clone_size: .
j_call: TRBJ1-1
v_call: TRBV30
cdr3_aa: CAGYFPDNSNTEAFF
cdr3_nt: TGTGCCGGGTACTTTCCGGACAACTCGAACACTGAAGCTTTCTTT

d_call: .
clone_size: .
j_call: TRBJ2-7
v_call: TRBV15
cdr3_aa: CATSRDQSYEQYF
cdr3_nt: TGTGCCACCAGCAGAGATCAATCCTACGAGCAGTACTTC

d_call: TRBD2
clone_size: .
j_call: TRBJ2-1
v_call: TRBV4-1
cdr3_aa: CASSQEGIAGSNEQFF
cdr3_nt: TGCGCCAGCAGCCAAGAAGGGATAGCGGGAAGCAATGAGCAGTTCTTC

d_call: .
clone_size: .
j_call: TRBJ2-7
v_call: TRBV18
cdr3_aa: CASSPTAGSYEQYF
cdr3_nt: TGTGCCAGCTCACCAACGGCGGGGTCCTACGAGCAGTACTTC

d_call: .
clone_size: .
j_call: TRBJ1-2
v_call: TRBV25-1
cdr3_aa: CASSGAGFRGYTF
cdr3_nt: TGTGCCAGCAGTGGGGCAGGGTTCCGCGGCTACACCTTC

d_call: TRBD1
clone_size: .
j_call: TRBJ1-4
v_call: TRBV9
cdr3_aa: CASSGGQAAANEKLFF
cdr3_nt: TGTGCCAGCAGCGGCGGACAGGCGGCGGCTAATGAAAAACTGTTTTTT

d_call: .
clone_size: .
j_call: TRBJ2-3
v_call: TRBV9
cdr3_aa: CASSVRGTGTDTQYF
cdr3_nt: TGTGCCAGCAGCGTACGGGGGACCGGCACAGATACGCAGTATTTT

d_call: .
clone_size: few
j_call: TRBJ1-1
v_call: TRBV19
cdr3_aa: CASIRPNRDNTEAFF
cdr3_nt: TGTGCCAGTATACGACCCAACAGGGATAACACTGAAGCTTTCTTT